What follows is one TCR beta chain and its context. Its antigen is still unknown. This sample is part of a study of cytotoxic CD8 clonotypes in ibrutinib-treated CLL. As for the study in general: Partial responses totalled approximately 24 and complete responses 2; after median 68 months, 14 remained remitted and about twelve progressed. Overall study results and limits: Age-matched healthy donor levels were exceeded by baseline clonality, which tracked circulating CD8+ T-cell counts.

Germline assignment: CDR1 MRHNA and CDR2 SNTAGT. V was shortened by 2 bases and J by 7 bases, with 14 bases between the two germline ends. The CDR3 is made up of 14 amino acids. Data came from immunoSEQ multiplex PCR; TCRdb stores just in-frame clones and leaves some out. The sample yields under 35,000 clones, more than 65% seen once. This chain joins TRBV6-4 and TRBJ1-1, with D possibly TRBD1 on 6 matching bases. The specimen comprised PBMCs, sampled after 24 months of ibrutinib treatment. This TCR was sampled from a human donor with chronic lymphocytic leukemia. The chain's CDR3 is CASSDTDRNGEAFF. CDR3 DNA: TGTGCCAGCAGTGACACCGACAGGAATGGTGAAGCTTTCTTT.